This TCR beta chain is drawn from a study of control samples from healthy donors and cancer patients. Trimming removed 0 bases from V and 2 bases from J, with 11 bases in between. Germline CDR1 LGHNA, CDR2 YSLEER. CDR3 length equals 15 residues. Sequencing was performed with immunoSEQ multiplex PCR; in TCRdb, only in-frame clones are kept and a portion is missing. The profile shows approximately 94,000 clones, around 84% of them singletons. The TCR originated in a man between 65 and 85 years old with lung cancer. The sequencing input was PBMCs. The rearrangement links TRBV4-3 to TRBJ2-7, with TRBD1 as a possible D gene (6 bases). CDR3 residues: CASSQEVGATYEQYF. The CDR3 nucleotides read TGCGCCAGCAGCCAAGAAGTGGGGGCAACCTACGAGCAGTACTTC.